This T cell receptor (beta chain) was sequenced in a study of blood T cell repertoires in COVID-19. Turning to the study itself: From T cells, B-cell-depleted T cells, or PBMCs came the material, which was cDNA or gDNA.

In the study's own analysis: Reference gene primer amplification yielded estimated nucleated cell counts. The repertoire was sequenced with immunoSEQ multiplex PCR; TCRdb's copy has only in-frame clones and lacks some. That table is the source of V, J and clone size, and D and trimming were worked out from the DNA. The sample includes about 140,000 clones, approximately 80% seen only once; the top ten take over 7.5%. Sequences were obtained from peripheral blood. This sequence originates from a woman older than 75 in a cohort sampled during active or convalescent COVID-19.

CDR3 DNA sequence: TGTGCCAGCAGAACCACAGGGGTAAACACCGGGGAGCTGTTTTTT. Amino acid sequence: CASRTTGVNTGELFF. This chain connects TRBV7-2 to TRBJ2-2, with 7 bases fitting TRBD1. CDR3 length: 15 amino acids. With 6 bases clipped from V and 2 bases from J, the junction kept 6 bases outside the gene matches. CDR1 is SGHTA, CDR2 FQGNSA, per germline.